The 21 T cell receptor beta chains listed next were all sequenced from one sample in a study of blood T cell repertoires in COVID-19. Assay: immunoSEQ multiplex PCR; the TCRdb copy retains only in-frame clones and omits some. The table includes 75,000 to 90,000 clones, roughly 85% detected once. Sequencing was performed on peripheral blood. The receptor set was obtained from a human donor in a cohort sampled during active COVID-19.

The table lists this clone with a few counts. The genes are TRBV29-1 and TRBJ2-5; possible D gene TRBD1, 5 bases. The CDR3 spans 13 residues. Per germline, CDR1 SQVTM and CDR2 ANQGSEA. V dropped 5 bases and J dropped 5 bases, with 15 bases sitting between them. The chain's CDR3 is CSVLRGGGETQYF. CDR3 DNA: TGCAGCGTTTTAAGGGGTGGTGGGGAGACCCAGTACTTC.

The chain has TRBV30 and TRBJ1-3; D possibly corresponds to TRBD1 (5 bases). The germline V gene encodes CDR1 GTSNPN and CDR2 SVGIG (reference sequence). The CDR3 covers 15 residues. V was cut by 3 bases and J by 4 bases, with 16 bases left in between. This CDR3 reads CAWSQNMGHGNTIYF. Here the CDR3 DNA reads TGTGCCTGGAGCCAGAACATGGGGCACGGAAACACCATATATTTT.

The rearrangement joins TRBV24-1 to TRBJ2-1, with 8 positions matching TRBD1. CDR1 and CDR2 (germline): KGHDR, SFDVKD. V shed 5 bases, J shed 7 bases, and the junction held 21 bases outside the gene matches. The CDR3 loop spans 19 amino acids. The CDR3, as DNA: TGTGCCACCAGTGCCCCCACAGGGGGTCCTGGAGTACCGGTGAATGAGCAGTTCTTC. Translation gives CATSAPTGGPGVPVNEQFF.

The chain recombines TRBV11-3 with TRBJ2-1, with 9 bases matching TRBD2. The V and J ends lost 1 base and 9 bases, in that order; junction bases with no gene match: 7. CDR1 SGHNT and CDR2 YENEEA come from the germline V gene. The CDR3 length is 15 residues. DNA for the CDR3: TGTGCCAGCAGCTTAGTGCGGGGGGGCCACGCTGAGCAGTTCTTC. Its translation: CASSLVRGGHAEQFF.

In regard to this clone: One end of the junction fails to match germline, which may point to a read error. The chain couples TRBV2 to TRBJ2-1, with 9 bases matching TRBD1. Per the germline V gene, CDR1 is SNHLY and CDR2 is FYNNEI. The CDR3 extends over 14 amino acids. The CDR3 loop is CASSSSGTGNGQFF. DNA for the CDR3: TGTGCCAGCAGTTCCTCCGGGACAGGGAATGGGCAGTTCTTC.

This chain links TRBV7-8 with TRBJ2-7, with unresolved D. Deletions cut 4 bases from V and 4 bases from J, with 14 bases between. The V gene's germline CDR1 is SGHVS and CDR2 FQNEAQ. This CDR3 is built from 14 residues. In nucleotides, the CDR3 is TGTGCCAGCAGCTACCGCGTCTCTAGTTACGAGCAGTACTTC. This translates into CASSYRVSSYEQYF.

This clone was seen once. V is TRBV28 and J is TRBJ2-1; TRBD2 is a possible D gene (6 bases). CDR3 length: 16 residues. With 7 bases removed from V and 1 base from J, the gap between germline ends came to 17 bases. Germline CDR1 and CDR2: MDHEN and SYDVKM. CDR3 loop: CASKMGRSGSYNEQFF. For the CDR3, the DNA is TGTGCCAGCAAAATGGGACGGAGCGGGTCCTACAATGAGCAGTTCTTC. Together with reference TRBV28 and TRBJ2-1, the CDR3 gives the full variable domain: DVKVTQSSRYLVKRTGEKVFLECVQDMDHENMFWYRQDPGLGLRLIYFSYDVKMKEKGDIPEGYSVSREKKERFSLILESASTNQTSMYLCASKMGRSGSYNEQFFGPGTRLTVL.

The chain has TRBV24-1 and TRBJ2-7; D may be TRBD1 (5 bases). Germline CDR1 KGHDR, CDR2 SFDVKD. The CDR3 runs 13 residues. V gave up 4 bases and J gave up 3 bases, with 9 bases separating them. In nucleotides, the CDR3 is TGTGCCACCAGTGACTACGACAGCTACGAGCAGTACTTC. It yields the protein CATSDYDSYEQYF.

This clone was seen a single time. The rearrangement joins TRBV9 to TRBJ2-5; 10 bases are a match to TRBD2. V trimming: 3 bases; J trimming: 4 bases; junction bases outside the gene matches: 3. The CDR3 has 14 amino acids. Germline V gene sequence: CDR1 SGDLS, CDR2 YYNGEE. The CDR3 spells CASSERGGGETQYF. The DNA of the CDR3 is TGTGCCAGCAGCGAGCGGGGGGGCGGAGAGACCCAGTACTTC.

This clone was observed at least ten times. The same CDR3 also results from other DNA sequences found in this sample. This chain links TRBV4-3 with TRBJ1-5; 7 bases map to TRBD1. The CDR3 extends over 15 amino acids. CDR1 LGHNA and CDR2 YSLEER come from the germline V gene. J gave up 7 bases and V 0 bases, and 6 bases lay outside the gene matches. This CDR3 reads CASSQDRQGHQPQHF. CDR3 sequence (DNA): TGCGCCAGCAGCCAAGATCGACAGGGCCACCAGCCCCAGCATTTT.

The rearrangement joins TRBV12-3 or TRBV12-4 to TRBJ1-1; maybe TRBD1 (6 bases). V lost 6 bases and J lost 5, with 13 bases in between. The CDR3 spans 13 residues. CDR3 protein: CASSEQGTTEAFF. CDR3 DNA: TGTGCCAGCAGCGAACAGGGAACGACTGAAGCTTTCTTT.

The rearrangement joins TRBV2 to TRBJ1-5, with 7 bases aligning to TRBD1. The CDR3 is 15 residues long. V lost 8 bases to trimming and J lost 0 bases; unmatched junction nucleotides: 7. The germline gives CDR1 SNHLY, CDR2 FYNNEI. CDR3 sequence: CASQDRENSNQPQHF. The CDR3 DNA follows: TGTGCCAGCCAAGACAGGGAAAATAGCAATCAGCCCCAGCATTTT. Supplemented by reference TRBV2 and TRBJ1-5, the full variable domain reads EPEVTQTPSHQVTQMGQEVILRCVPISNHLYFYWYRQILGQKVEFLVSFYNNEISEKSEIFDDQFSVERPDGSNFTLKIRSTKLEDSAMYFCASQDRENSNQPQHFGDGTRLSIL.

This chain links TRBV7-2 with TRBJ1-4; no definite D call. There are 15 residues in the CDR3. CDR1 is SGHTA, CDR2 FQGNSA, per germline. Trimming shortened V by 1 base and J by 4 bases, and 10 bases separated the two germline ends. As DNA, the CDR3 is TGTGCCAGCAGCTTAGGAGGAGCAATTAATGAAAAACTGTTTTTT. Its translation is CASSLGGAINEKLFF.

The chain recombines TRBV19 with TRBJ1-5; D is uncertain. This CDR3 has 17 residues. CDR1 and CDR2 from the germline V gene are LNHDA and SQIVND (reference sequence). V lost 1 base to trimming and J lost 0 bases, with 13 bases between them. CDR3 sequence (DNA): TGTGCCAGTAGTATAGCCCGGGGTCGGGATAGCAATCAGCCCCAGCATTTT. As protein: CASSIARGRDSNQPQHF.

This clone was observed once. This CDR3 reads CASSPGTGNTEAFF. CDR3 bases: TGTGCCAGCAGCCCAGGGACAGGCAACACTGAAGCTTTCTTT. The rearrangement links TRBV11-2 to TRBJ1-1; the match to TRBD1 covers 8 bases. Trimming cost V 5 bases and J 2 bases; bases outside gene matches: 4. CDR3 length: 14 residues. Germline loops: CDR1 SGHAT, CDR2 FQNNGV.

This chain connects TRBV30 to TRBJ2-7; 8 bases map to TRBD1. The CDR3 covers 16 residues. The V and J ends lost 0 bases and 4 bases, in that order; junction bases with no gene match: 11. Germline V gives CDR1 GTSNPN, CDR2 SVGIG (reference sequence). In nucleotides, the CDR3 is TGTGCCTGGAGTGTAATAACGGGGAGACAGGGGTACGAGCAGTACTTC. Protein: CAWSVITGRQGYEQYF.

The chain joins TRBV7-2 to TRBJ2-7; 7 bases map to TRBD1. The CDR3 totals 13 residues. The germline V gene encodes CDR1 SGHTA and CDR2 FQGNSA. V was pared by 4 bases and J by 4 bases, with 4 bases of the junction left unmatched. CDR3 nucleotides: TGTGCCAGCAGCTCGACAGGGCTATACGAGCAGTACTTC. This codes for CASSSTGLYEQYF. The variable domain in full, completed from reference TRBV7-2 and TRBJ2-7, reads GAGVSQSPSNKVTEKGKDVELRCDPISGHTALYWYRQSLGQGLEFLIYFQGNSAPDKSGLPSDRFSAERTGGSVSTLTIQRTQQEDSAVYLCASSSTGLYEQYFGPGTRLTVT.

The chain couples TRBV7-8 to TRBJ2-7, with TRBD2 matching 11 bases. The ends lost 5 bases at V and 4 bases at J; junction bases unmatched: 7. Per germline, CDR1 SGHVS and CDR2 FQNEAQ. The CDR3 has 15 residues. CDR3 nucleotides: TGTGCCAGCAGCCCTACTAGCGGGAGTGCATACGAGCAGTACTTC. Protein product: CASSPTSGSAYEQYF.

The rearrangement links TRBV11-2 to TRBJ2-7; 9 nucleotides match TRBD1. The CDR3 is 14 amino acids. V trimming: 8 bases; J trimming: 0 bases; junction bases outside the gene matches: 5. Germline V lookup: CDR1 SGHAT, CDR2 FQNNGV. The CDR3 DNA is TGTGCCAGCCAGGGACAGGGAAACTCCTACGAGCAGTACTTC. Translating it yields CASQGQGNSYEQYF.

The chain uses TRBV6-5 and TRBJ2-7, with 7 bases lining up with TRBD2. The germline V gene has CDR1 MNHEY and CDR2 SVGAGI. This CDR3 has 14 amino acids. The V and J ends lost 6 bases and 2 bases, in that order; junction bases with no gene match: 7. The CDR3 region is CASRQRGPPYEQYF. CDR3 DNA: TGTGCCAGCAGGCAGCGGGGACCCCCCTACGAGCAGTACTTC.

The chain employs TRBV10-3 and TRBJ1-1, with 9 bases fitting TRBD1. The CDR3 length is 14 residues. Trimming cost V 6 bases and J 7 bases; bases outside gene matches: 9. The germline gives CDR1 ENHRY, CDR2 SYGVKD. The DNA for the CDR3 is TGTGCCATCAGGCCCCCTGGACAGGGGCTTGAAGCTTTCTTT. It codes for CAIRPPGQGLEAFF.